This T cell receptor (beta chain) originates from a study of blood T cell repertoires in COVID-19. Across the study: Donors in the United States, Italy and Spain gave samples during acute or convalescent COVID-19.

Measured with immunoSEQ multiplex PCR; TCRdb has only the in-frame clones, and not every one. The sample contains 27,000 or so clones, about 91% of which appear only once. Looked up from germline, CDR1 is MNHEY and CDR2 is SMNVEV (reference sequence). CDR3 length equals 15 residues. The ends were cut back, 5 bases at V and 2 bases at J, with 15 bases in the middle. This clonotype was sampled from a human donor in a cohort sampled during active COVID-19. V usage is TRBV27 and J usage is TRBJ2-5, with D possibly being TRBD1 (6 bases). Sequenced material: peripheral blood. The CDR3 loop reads CASSPRGTLQETQYF. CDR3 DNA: TGTGCCAGCAGTCCACGAGGGACATTACAAGAGACCCAGTACTTC.